This T cell receptor beta chain originates from a study of cytomegalovirus exposure and HLA in healthy donors. To note about this clone: The antigen is undetermined.

Study-wide results and caveats: In a later analysis, common viral pathogens appeared linked to several of the most significant clusters. Compared with the roughly 700-donor mean, an Asian-associated ancestry cluster reportedly had fewer N-insertions, according to a later analysis.

With 60 Vbeta and 13 Jbeta primers, the PCR was carried out. Some clones are missing from TCRdb's copy, which holds only in-frame ones; the method was immunoSEQ multiplex PCR. In the table there are roughly 120,000 clones, approximately 80% of which are singletons. Germline V CDR1 and CDR2: SGHAT, FQNNGV. J gave up 8 bases and V 4 bases, and 2 bases lay outside the gene matches. The CDR3 loop spans 13 amino acids. The V gene is TRBV11-2, the J gene TRBJ1-6, with TRBD1 identical over 7 bases. The sequence derives from a man in his forties or fifties in good health and CMV-seronegative. The specimen sequenced was PBMCs. CDR3 loop: CASSSGQHSPLHF. CDR3 in DNA: TGTGCCAGCAGCTCGGGACAGCATTCACCCCTCCACTTT.